These T cell receptor beta chains were read from a single sample in a study of response to subunit inactivated influenza vaccine. TCRdb processed the RT-PCR reads anew with MiXCR; each CDR3 protein has one entry. Among 150,000 to 200,000 distinct CDR3 sequences listed, approximately 12% were seen once. These data also formed part of another study, on T cells expressing NK-cell markers.

The sample in question was CD8+ T cells sorted from PBMCs, obtained about 12 days after vaccination. These receptors originate from a man aged 45-65 years who received an inactivated influenza vaccine. The CDR3 runs from the conserved cysteine through the conserved F or W. A D gene is named only where the DNA matches it firmly. Clone size is shown for a subset of rows, as once, few, many or a class of expanded clone.

>17|TRBV10-3|few|.|TRBJ2-2
TGTGCCATCAGTGAGGCCGTTGGACAGTTGGGGACCGGGGAGCTGTTTTTT
CAISEAVGQLGTGELFF
>14|TRBV6-5|.|.|TRBJ2-5
TGTGCCAGCAGTTACTCGGTACGGGGGGAGACCCAGTACTTC
CASSYSVRGETQYF
>16|TRBV9|.|TRBD2|TRBJ2-3
TGTGCCAGCAGCGAAAGCGGGGGAGGGAGCACAGATACGCAGTATTTT
CASSESGGGSTDTQYF
>13|TRBV11-2|.|.|TRBJ2-2
TGTGCCAGCAGCTTGGTCTGGACCGGGGAGCTGTTTTTT
CASSLVWTGELFF
>17|TRBV4-3|few|TRBD2|TRBJ2-2
TGCGCCAGCAGCCAAGATTTACTAGCGGGAGGGCCCGGGGAGCTGTTTTTT
CASSQDLLAGGPGELFF
>11|TRBV6-1|few|.|TRBJ2-1
TGTGCCAGCAGTGAGGGGACTGGACAGTTCTTC
CASSEGTGQFF
>15|TRBV7-9|few|.|TRBJ2-2
TGTGCCAGCAGTATCGTGTACGGGAACACCGGGGAGCTGTTTTTT
CASSIVYGNTGELFF
>14|TRBV9|few|.|TRBJ1-2
TGTGCCAGCAGCGTAGCTGGAGCGGGGAACGGCTACACCTTC
CASSVAGAGNGYTF
>13|TRBV5-1|.|.|TRBJ1-1
TGCGCCAGCAGCCCCGTTGCGGGTTGGGAAGCTTTCTTT
CASSPVAGWEAFF
>14|TRBV28|many|.|TRBJ1-5
TGTGCCAGCAGTTGGACAGATAGCAATCAGCCCCAGCATTTT
CASSWTDSNQPQHF
>15|TRBV6-5|few|TRBD1|TRBJ1-2
TGTGCCAGCAGTTACTCCAGGACAGGGGACTATGGCTACACCTTC
CASSYSRTGDYGYTF
>15|TRBV28|few|TRBD1|TRBJ2-7
TGTGCCAGCAGTTCCCCCGGGACAGCCTCCTACGAGCAGTACTTC
CASSSPGTASYEQYF
>13|TRBV9|few|.|TRBJ1-1
TGTGCCAGCAGCGACGTACTCTCGTCTGAGGCTTTCTTT
CASSDVLSSEAFF
>16|TRBV6-2/TRBV6-3|many|.|TRBJ2-7
TGTGCCAGCACCATGGGGACCTTTCGACGGGACTACGAGCAGTACTTC
CASTMGTFRRDYEQYF
>15|TRBV2|few|.|TRBJ2-7
TGTGCCAGCAGTATCAACAGGCCAAAAAGGGGTGAGCAGTACTTC
CASSINRPKRGEQYF
>13|TRBV28|few|.|TRBJ1-2
TGTGCCAGCAGTTTCACCAGCCTCTATGGCTACACCTTC
CASSFTSLYGYTF
>15|TRBV5-5|many|TRBD1|TRBJ2-5
TGTGCCAGCAGCTTTTCTACAGGGGGACAAGAGACCCAGTACTTC
CASSFSTGGQETQYF
>14|TRBV18|few|.|TRBJ2-2
TGTGCCAGCTCACCGTTGGCCGTCCCCGTGGAGCTGTTTTTT
CASSPLAVPVELFF
>15|TRBV20-1|.|.|TRBJ2-5
TGCAGTGCTAGTTCGTTATGGTCGACCGGGGAGACCCAGTACTTC
CSASSLWSTGETQYF
>15|TRBV7-2|.|.|TRBJ2-1
TGTGCCAGCAGCTCCGCGGCCAACTTCTACAATGAGCAGTTCTTC
CASSSAANFYNEQFF
>12|TRBV7-9|.|.|TRBJ2-7
TGTGCCAGCAGTTACAGGGAGTACGAGCAGTACTTC
CASSYREYEQYF
>12|TRBV10-3|.|.|TRBJ2-7
TGTGCCATCAGTGAGCCCTACTACGAGCAGTACTTC
CAISEPYYEQYF
>13|TRBV25-1|few|TRBD1|TRBJ2-5
TGTGCCAGCAGGGCAAATAGGGGACAGGCCAAACTCTTC
CASRANRGQAKLF
>13|TRBV7-6|few|.|TRBJ2-7
TGTGCCAGCAGCAAAACAGGGTCCTACGAGCAGTACTTC
CASSKTGSYEQYF
>14|TRBV6-2/TRBV6-3|few|TRBD2|TRBJ2-5
TGTGCCAGCAGTAAGACTAGCGTTGAAGAGACCCAGTACTTC
CASSKTSVEETQYF
>16|TRBV5-1|few|.|TRBJ2-7
TGCGCCAGCAGCGACCCCAGGGGACATAAACAGTACGAGCAGTACTTC
CASSDPRGHKQYEQYF
>16|TRBV28|many|TRBD1|TRBJ2-6
TGTGCCAGCATCGGGACAGGGGTACTCGGGGCCAACGTCCTGACTTTC
CASIGTGVLGANVLTF
>14|TRBV28|few|.|TRBJ1-3
TGTGCCAGCAGGCTTCTTGGGCAGTTAAACACCATATATTTT
CASRLLGQLNTIYF
>15|TRBV10-3|few|TRBD1|TRBJ2-7
TGTGCCATCAGTCCAGTTGGAGACAGGGACTACGAGCAGTACTTC
CAISPVGDRDYEQYF
>13|TRBV7-9|many|.|TRBJ2-1
TGTGCCAGCAGCTTAGACAGCCCCAATGAGCAGTTCTTC
CASSLDSPNEQFF
>16|TRBV5-1|many|TRBD2|TRBJ2-5
TGCGCCAGCAGCTCGACTAGCGGGGGGGTAGTAGAGACCCAGTACTTC
CASSSTSGGVVETQYF
>15|TRBV7-6|few|TRBD1|TRBJ2-1
TGTGCCAGCAGCGCCGGGACAGGCTCCTACAATGAGCAGTTCTTC
CASSAGTGSYNEQFF
>20|TRBV5-1|few|TRBD2|TRBJ2-5
TGCGCCAGCAGCTTGGAAGGCCACGGACTAGCGGGAGGAACTCGAGAGACCCAGTACTTC
CASSLEGHGLAGGTRETQYF
>14|TRBV29-1|many|TRBD1|TRBJ1-2
TGCAGCGTTGAAGATAGTCGACAGGGCTATGGCTACACCTTC
CSVEDSRQGYGYTF
>15|TRBV9|.|.|TRBJ2-7
TGTGCCAGCAGCGTAGGGGCGGGAAGCTCCTACGAGCAGTACTTC
CASSVGAGSSYEQYF
>14|TRBV7-9|few|.|TRBJ2-5
TGTGCCAGCAGCTTAAGGGACACCGAAGAGACCCAGTACTTC
CASSLRDTEETQYF
>19|TRBV13|.|TRBD1|TRBJ2-7
TGTGCCAGCAGCCCTCACCTAATTCGCCGGGACAGGGACTCCTACGAGCAGTACTTC
CASSPHLIRRDRDSYEQYF
>13|TRBV27|.|TRBD2|TRBJ2-7
TGTGCCAGCAGTTTGGGGGGGGGTGGTCAGCAGTACTTC
CASSLGGGGQQYF
>17|TRBV19|few|.|TRBJ2-1
TGTGCCAGTAGTTACAAACCCGGGACACCTCCTTCGGATGAGCAGTTCTTC
CASSYKPGTPPSDEQFF
>14|TRBV2|.|TRBD1|TRBJ2-5
TGTGCCAGCAAACACAGGGGCACCGAAGAGACCCAGTACTTC
CASKHRGTEETQYF
>13|TRBV6-5|few|TRBD2|TRBJ2-5
TGTGCCAGCAGTTACTCGTCGGGGGGGACCCAGTACTTC
CASSYSSGGTQYF